This T cell receptor beta chain was sequenced in a study of blood T cells in healthy people across ages. Study information: About one barcoded beta molecule per two T cells came from capture by template switching.

Caucasian individuals from Russia who were healthy and aged about 6 to 95 acted as donors. The germline V gene encodes CDR1 SNHLY and CDR2 FYNNEI. CDR3 size: 13 residues. V was cut by 7 bases and J by 4 bases, with 13 bases left in between. A second roughly 6 to 11 cycle PCR used barcoded and J-beta primers. Each cDNA molecule was tagged by a template-switch adaptor that had 12 random nucleotides. A minimum of 2.5 million CDR3-containing paired-end reads was obtained for each sample. TCRdb re-derived calls from the 5' RACE reads in MiXCR, one entry per CDR3 protein. The sample has about a million distinct CDR3 sequences, approximately 50% seen once.

Sequencing was performed on blood. The genes are TRBV2 and TRBJ1-1, with TRBD1 as a possible D gene (5 bases). The source is a woman aged 60-70 years in good health. CDR3 DNA: TGTGCCAGCACCGAGGGAAGGGGCACTGAAGCTTTCTTT. Protein: CASTEGRGTEAFF.